This is a list of T cell receptor beta chains from one sample in a study of T cell repertoires in cytomegalovirus infection. TCRdb re-derived calls from the reads in MiXCR, one entry per CDR3 protein. The sample yields fewer than 400,000 distinct CDR3 sequences, roughly 18% seen once. Sequencing was carried out using PBMCs. The receptors here all came from a human donor in good health (CMV status not recorded). Some clones in this sample may be carry-over from other donors' samples. CDR3s leave out the opening cysteine and the closing phenylalanine or tryptophan. Fields, in order: J gene, V gene, clone size, CDR3 protein. Clone sizes are given selectively: once, few, many, or a class where the clone is expanded.

TRBJ2-7	TRBV9	few	ASSPTPAYEQY
TRBJ1-3	TRBV18	few	ASSSDNSGNTIY
TRBJ2-5	TRBV6-2/TRBV6-3	-	ASSPRIYEETQY
TRBJ2-1	TRBV7-2	-	ASSLGLPDNEQF
TRBJ2-3	TRBV7-9	many	ASSLDQGTDTQY
TRBJ2-5	TRBV18	-	ASSKDSQETQY
TRBJ2-1	TRBV12-3/TRBV12-4	many	ASSFGRGEQF
TRBJ2-4	TRBV20-1	few	SAQTLAKNIQY
TRBJ2-5	TRBV5-1	few	ASRPAGIKETQY
TRBJ2-5	TRBV4-3	many	ASSQEIPLRGRETQY
TRBJ1-3	TRBV11-2	many	ASSSRPQGGNTIY
TRBJ1-1	TRBV6-1	many	ASSVRQGKNTEAF